This T cell receptor beta chain was documented in a study of shared clonotypes between healthy human individuals. Notes on the study in general: Shared clonotypes across all four donors exceeded non-shared ones in generation probability. Sampling covered blood only; tissue repertoires likely differ.

Germline V gene lookup returns CDR1 LGHNT and CDR2 FRNRAP. V was shortened by 2 bases and J by 9 bases, with 8 bases between the two germline ends. The CDR3 consists of 12 residues. This clone has more than one count but fewer than ten. What it recognizes is unknown. The assay was immunoSEQ multiplex PCR, and TCRdb's table has in-frame clones only and misses some. The top ten hold 0.3% to 0.4% of the sample, which has a few million clones, 85% to 95% seen once. Material for sequencing was naive CD4+ T cells from PBMCs. The subset denotes: CD45RA+ positively selected. V is TRBV12-5 and J is TRBJ2-1, with a tentative D call TRBD1 (6 bases). The clonotype originates from a man younger than 30 in good health. Some clones in this sample may be carry-over from other donors' samples. The CDR3 loop is CASGLTGFEQFF. CDR3 coding DNA: TGTGCTAGTGGTTTGACAGGGTTTGAGCAGTTCTTC.